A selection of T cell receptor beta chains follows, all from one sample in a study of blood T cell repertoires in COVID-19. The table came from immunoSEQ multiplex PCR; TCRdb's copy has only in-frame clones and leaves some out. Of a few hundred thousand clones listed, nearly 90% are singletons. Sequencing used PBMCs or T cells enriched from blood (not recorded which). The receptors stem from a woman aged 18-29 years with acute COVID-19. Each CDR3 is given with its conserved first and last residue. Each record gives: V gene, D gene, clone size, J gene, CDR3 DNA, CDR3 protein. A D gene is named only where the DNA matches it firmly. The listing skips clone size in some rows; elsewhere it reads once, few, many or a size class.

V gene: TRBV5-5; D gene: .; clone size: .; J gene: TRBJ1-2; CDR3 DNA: TGTGCCAGCAGCTTGGGGATAGCTACGAACTATGGCTACACCTTC; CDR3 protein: CASSLGIATNYGYTF
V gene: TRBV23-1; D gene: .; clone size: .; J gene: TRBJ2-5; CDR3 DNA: TGCGCCAGCAGTCTGCCCCTCCACGGACATCAAGAGACCCAGTACTTC; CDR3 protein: CASSLPLHGHQETQYF
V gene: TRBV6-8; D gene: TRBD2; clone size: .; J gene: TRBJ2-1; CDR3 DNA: TGTGCCACCCCAGGTTTCGGACTAGCGGGTAGTACCCCACCCAATGAGCAGTTCTTC; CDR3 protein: CATPGFGLAGSTPPNEQFF
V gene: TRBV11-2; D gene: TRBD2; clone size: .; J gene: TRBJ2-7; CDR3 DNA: TGTGCCAGCAGCTCTCGTTTAGCGGGAGGGCCTCCCTACGAGCAGTACTTC; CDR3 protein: CASSSRLAGGPPYEQYF
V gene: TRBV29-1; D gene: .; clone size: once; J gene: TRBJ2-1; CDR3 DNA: TGCAGCGTCGCCGACATTAGTGAGCAGTTCTTC; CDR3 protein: CSVADISEQFF
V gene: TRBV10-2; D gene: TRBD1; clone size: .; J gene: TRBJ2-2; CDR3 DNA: TGCGCCAGCAGCATACAGGGGGCGGGGACCGGGGAGCTGTTTTTT; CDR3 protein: CASSIQGAGTGELFF
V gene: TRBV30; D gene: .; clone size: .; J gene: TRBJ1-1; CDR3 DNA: TGTGCCTACGCGACAGGAGGGAACACTGAAGCTTTCTTT; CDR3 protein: CAYATGGNTEAFF
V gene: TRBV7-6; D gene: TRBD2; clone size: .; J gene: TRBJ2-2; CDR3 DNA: TGTGCCAGCAGCCCGCGAGCGGGAGGGCCGGGGGACGGGGAGCTGTTTTTT; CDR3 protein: CASSPRAGGPGDGELFF
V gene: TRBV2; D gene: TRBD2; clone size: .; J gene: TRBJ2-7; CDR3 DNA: TGTGCCAGCAGGGGACTAGCGGGATCCATGGAGTACTTC; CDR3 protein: CASRGLAGSMEYF
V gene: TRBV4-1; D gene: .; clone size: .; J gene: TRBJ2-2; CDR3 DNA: TGCGCCAGCAGCCAGATACTCCCCCGAGGGGAGCTGTTTTTT; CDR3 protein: CASSQILPRGELFF
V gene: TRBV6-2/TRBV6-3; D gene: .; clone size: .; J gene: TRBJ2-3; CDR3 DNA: TGTGCCAGCAGTTACCGAGTAGTGCTCACAGATACGCAGTATTTT; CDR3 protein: CASSYRVVLTDTQYF
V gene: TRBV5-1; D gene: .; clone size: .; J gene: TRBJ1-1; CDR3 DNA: TGCGCCAGCAGCAGTCGCCAGGGAATGAACACTGAAGCTTTCTTT; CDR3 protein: CASSSRQGMNTEAFF
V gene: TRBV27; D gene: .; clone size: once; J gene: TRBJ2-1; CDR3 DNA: TGTGCCAGCAGTTTATCGGGACTCCGAAGCTCCTACAATGAGCAGTTCTTC; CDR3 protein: CASSLSGLRSSYNEQFF
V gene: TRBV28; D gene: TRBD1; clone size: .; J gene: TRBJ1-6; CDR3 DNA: TGTGCCAGCAGTTCGCCGACAGGGGCCCCAGTTCTCCTCCACTTT; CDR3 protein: CASSSPTGAPVLLHF
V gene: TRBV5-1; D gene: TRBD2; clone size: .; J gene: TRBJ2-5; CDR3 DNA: TGCGCCAGCAGACCCACACTTGGACTAGCGGAAGAGACCCAGTACTTC; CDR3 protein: CASRPTLGLAEETQYF
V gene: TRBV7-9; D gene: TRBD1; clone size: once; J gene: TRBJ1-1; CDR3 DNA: TGTGCCAGCAGCTTATCCCAGGGGGCCAGGACTGAAGCTTTCTTT; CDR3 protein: CASSLSQGARTEAFF
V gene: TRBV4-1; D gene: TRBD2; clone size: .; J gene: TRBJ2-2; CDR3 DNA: TGCGCCAGCAGCCTGGGACTAGCGGGAGGAATAATCACCGGGGAGCTGTTTTTT; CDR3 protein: CASSLGLAGGIITGELFF
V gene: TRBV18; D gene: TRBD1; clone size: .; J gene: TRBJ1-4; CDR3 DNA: TGTGCCAGCTCACCAAAGGGACAGGGGACAACTAATGAAAAACTGTTTTTT; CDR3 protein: CASSPKGQGTTNEKLFF
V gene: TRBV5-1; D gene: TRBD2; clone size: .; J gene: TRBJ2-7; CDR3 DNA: TGCGCCAGCAGCACTCTAGCGGGAGGGTCGGGCTACGAGCAGTACTTC; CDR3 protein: CASSTLAGGSGYEQYF
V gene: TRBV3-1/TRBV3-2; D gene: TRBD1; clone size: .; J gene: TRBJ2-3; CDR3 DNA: TGTGCCAGCAGCCAAGCCGGACAGGGGACAGATACGCAGTATTTT; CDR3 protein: CASSQAGQGTDTQYF
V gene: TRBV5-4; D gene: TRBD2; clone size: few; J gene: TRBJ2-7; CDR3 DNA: TGTGCCAGCCGCGCCTGGGGGGGAAACGAGCAGTACTTC; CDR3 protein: CASRAWGGNEQYF
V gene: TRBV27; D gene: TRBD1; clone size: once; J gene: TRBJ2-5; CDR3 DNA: TGTGCCAGCAGTATTTCCGGGACAGGGGTTTTGGGGGAGACCCAGTACTTC; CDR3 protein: CASSISGTGVLGETQYF
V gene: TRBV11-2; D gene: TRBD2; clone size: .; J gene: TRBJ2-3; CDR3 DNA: TGTGCCAGCAGCTCCCCGGGACTAGCGGGAGGGCCCTCCACAGATACGCAGTATTTT; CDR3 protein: CASSSPGLAGGPSTDTQYF
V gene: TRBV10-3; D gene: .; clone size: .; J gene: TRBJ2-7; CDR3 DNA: TGTGCCATCAGTGAGTCCTCAGGGGATGACGAGCAGTACTTC; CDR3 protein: CAISESSGDDEQYF
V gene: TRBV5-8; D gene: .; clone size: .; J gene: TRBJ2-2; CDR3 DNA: TGTGCCAGCAGCTTGGAACCGGGTTGGAGGACCGGGGAGCTGTTTTTT; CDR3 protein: CASSLEPGWRTGELFF
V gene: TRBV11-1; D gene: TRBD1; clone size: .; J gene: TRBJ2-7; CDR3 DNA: TGTGCCAGCAGCTCTAATCCGGACAGGACCTACGAGCAGTACTTC; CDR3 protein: CASSSNPDRTYEQYF
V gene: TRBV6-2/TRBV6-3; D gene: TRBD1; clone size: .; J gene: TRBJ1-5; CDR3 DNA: TGTGCCAGCAGTTCCTCTCAAAGGACAGGGAATCAGCCCCAGCATTTT; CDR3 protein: CASSSSQRTGNQPQHF
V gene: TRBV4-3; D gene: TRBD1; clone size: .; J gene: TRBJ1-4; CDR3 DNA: TGCGCCAGCAGCCAAGACGGGACAGGGGTTAATGAAAAACTGTTTTTT; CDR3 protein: CASSQDGTGVNEKLFF
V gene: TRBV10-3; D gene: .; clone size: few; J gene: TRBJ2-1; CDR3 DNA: TGTGCCATCAGTGAGTCGCCCACCGCAGGCTCCTACAATGAGCAGTTCTTC; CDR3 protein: CAISESPTAGSYNEQFF
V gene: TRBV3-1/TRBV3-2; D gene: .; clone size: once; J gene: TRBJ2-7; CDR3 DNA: TGTGCCAGCAGCCAACCCTCCGGGGGAGAGCAGTACTTC; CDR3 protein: CASSQPSGGEQYF
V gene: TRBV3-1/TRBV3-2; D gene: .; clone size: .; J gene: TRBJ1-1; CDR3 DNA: TGTGCCAGCAGCCAAGAGCCCGTCCCGCGGGAAGCTTTCTTT; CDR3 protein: CASSQEPVPREAFF
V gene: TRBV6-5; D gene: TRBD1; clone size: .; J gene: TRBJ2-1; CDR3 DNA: TGTGCCAGCGTCGGAGACAGGGGGACCTACAATGAGCAGTTCTTC; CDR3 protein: CASVGDRGTYNEQFF
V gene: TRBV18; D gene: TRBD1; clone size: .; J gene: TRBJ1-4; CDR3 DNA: TGTGCCAGCTCACCGGACGGGACAGGGACTACTGAAAAACTGTTTTTT; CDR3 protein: CASSPDGTGTTEKLFF
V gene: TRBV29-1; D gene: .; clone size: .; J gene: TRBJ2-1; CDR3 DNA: TGCAGCGTCCCCATGGGGCGGGGTGTATACAATGAGCAGTTCTTC; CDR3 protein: CSVPMGRGVYNEQFF
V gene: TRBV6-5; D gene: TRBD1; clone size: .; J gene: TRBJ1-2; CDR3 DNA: TGTGCCAGCAGTCCTTTAGGACAGGTCTATGGCTACACCTTC; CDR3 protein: CASSPLGQVYGYTF
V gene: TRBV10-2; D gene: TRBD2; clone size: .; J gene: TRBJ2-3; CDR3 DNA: TGCGCCAGCAGTGAGTCCTGGACTAGCGGGAGGACAGATACGCAGTATTTT; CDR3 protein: CASSESWTSGRTDTQYF
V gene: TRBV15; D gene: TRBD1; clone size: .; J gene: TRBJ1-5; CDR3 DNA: TGTGCCACCAGCAGAGATAGAGGGCAGGGGGCCATTCAGCCCCAGCATTTT; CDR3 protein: CATSRDRGQGAIQPQHF
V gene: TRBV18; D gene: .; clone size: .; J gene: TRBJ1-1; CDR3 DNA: TGTGCCAGCTCACCACAGGGGATGAACACTGAAGCTTTCTTT; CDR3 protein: CASSPQGMNTEAFF
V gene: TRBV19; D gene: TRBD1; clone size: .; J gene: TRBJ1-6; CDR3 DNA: TGTGCCAGTAGTATGGGACAGAGCTCCTATAATTCACCCCTCCACTTT; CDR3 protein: CASSMGQSSYNSPLHF
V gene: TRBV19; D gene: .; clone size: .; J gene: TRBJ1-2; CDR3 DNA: TGTGCCAGTAGTATTGATCTTTTGGTAGAGGACTATGGCTACACCTTC; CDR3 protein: CASSIDLLVEDYGYTF
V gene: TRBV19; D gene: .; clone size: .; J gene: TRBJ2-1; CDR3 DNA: TGTGCCAGTAGTACCGGGACATACATGGAGCAGTTCTTC; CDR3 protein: CASSTGTYMEQFF
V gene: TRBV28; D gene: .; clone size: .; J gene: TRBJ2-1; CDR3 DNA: TGTGCCAGCAGTTTCCCCGGAGGGTACAATGAGCAGTTCTTC; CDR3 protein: CASSFPGGYNEQFF
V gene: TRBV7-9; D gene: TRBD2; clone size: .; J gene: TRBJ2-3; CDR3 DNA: TGTGCCAGCAGCCACCAGCGGGGGACCACAGATACGCAGTATTTT; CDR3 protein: CASSHQRGTTDTQYF
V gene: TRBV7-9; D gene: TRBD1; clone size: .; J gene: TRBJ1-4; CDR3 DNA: TGTGCCAGCAGCTTAGGGGACAGACAGAATGAAAAACTGTTTTTT; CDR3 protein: CASSLGDRQNEKLFF
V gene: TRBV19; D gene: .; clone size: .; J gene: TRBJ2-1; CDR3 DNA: TGTGCCAGTAGTCCCCGGGACGGACTAAATGAGCAGTTCTTC; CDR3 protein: CASSPRDGLNEQFF
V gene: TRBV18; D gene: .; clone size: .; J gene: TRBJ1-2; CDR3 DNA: TGTGCCAGCTCACCCAATGGGGGCCGGTATGGCTACACCTTC; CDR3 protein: CASSPNGGRYGYTF
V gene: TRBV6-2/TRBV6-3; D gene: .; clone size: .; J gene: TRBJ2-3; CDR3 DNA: TGTGCCAGCAGTTCAGGGGCAACTAGTCGGTATACGCAGTATTTT; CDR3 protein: CASSSGATSRYTQYF
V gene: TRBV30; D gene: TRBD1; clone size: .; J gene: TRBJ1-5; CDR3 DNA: TGTGCCTGGAGTGTAGCAGGACAGGTAGTACAGCCCCAGCATTTT; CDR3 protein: CAWSVAGQVVQPQHF
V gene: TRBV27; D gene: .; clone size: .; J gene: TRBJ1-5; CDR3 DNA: TGTGCCAGCAGTACCGACAGGTTCCAGCCCCAGCATTTT; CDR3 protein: CASSTDRFQPQHF
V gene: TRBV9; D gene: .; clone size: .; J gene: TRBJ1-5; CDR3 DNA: TGTGCCAGCAGCGTGGGTGGAGGGGATCAGCCCCAGCATTTT; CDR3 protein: CASSVGGGDQPQHF